The source of this T cell receptor beta chain is a study of T cells in Graves' hyperthyroidism and ophthalmopathy. At the level of the study: It was at initial diagnosis, before any treatment, that peripheral blood was collected.

This CDR3 has 17 amino acids. Trimming shortened V by 5 bases and J by 6 bases, and 22 bases separated the two germline ends. This clonotype came up many times. Its antigen remains unknown. Template material for amplifying TCR beta CDR3 regions consisted of RNA transcripts. The study used the HTBI primer set for a first-round RT-PCR of the TCR CDR3. TCRdb called the multiplex PCR reads again in MiXCR, with one record for every CDR3 protein. This table has some 600,000 distinct CDR3 sequences, about 15% appearing once. Patients aged 18 to 65 had newly diagnosed hyperthyroidism lasting under 2 months. Uncontrolled infection, other autoimmune disease, pregnancy or lactation disqualified patients from enrolment. Study-wide points: The model made its ophthalmopathy prediction, and onset followed a median roughly 6.5 months later.

The origin of this receptor is a woman aged 30 to 39 with Graves' hyperthyroidism that later progressed to Graves' ophthalmopathy. The sample comprised blood. The chain couples TRBV12-3 or TRBV12-4 to TRBJ2-2, with D possibly called TRBD1 or TRBD2 (6 bases each). CDR3 amino acids: CASSTLGGSPRAGELFF. CDR3 coding DNA: TGTGCCAGCAGTACCTTGGGGGGCTCCCCGAGGGCCGGGGAGCTGTTTTTT.